The following is a TCR beta chain sequence with its context. Its antigen has not been determined. There are no base qualities to consult, and no much larger clone falls within one base. This entry belongs to a study of siplizumab effects on memory and regulatory T cells (dated by TCRdb to about 2019). In terms of the full investigation: The study looked at the effect of siplizumab, an anti-CD2 antibody, on alloreactive T-cell subsets in allogeneic mixed lymphocyte reactions made from human PBMCs. General conclusions and limits of the study: Unstimulated naive T cells appeared more diverse than memory T cells, and naive cells seemed to contribute substantially to the alloresponse. Among mappable alloreactive CD4+ clones, an average Treg-derived fraction of about 70% was observed with siplizumab, compared with 25% to 30% in control reactions. Because sequences at frequencies below about 10^-5 were poorly captured, only a minor fraction of alloreactive clones could be mapped back to unstimulated subsets. The cumulative frequency of alloreactive sequences that could be traced back to unstimulated CD4+ memory T cells was significantly reduced by siplizumab. Whether proliferating Tregs from siplizumab cultures actually had suppressive function was not functionally confirmed. About 80-96% of proliferating CD4+ or CD8+ clones could not be given a naive or memory phenotype.

Sorted unstimulated T cells, along with proliferating T cells recovered from mixed lymphocyte reactions, underwent TCRbeta CDR3 sequencing. Fresh whole blood from roughly 10 HLA-typed healthy donors was used to isolate PBMCs. To map where alloreactive clones came from, unstimulated CD4+ non-regulatory T cells were FACS-sorted. V is pared back by 2 bases and J by 9 bases, with 18 bases lying between the germline termini. CDR1 and CDR2 are drawn from the germline V gene: SGDLS, YYNGEE. The CDR3 contains 15 residues, cysteine and phenylalanine counted. Only the CDR3 part of the read is kept: 45 bases, read in frame from the first base. The library relied on the immunoSEQ multiplex PCR assay. Approximately 10^5 TCR templates per sample were assayed by the deep sequencing platform. Genomic DNA extracted from sorted T cells was used for TCRbeta CDR3 sequencing. In the authors' own workflow: The R programming language was used for clonal analysis of the TCRbeta CDR3 data. Alloreactive CD4+ and CD8+ clones were identified by comparing unstimulated samples to CFSE-low samples taken after the reaction. Alloreactive CD4+ clones were assigned to regulatory or non-regulatory origin by matching sequences to sorted unstimulated Treg and non-Treg repertoires. TCRdb provides this immuneACCESS table in a form limited to in-frame rearrangements. Some clones are lacking; in checked studies, under half of them reflect an unresolved V gene, and why the rest are absent is not known. The DNA was the basis for D and trimming; V, J and clone size are from that table. The table for this sample lists 99,000 or so clones; about 95% of them were counted only once. Around 1.5% of the sample goes to the ten largest clones.

The receptor comes from a human donor in good health. The sample was non-Treg CD4+ T cells sorted from blood. The cell subset or site label here, explained by the study, means: FACS-sorted unstimulated CD4+ non-regulatory T cells. The rearranged segments are TRBV9 and TRBJ2-1; the D element might be TRBD1 or TRBD2, as each aligns at 5 bases. The nucleotides are TGTGCCAGCAGCGTCTTATCCGGAGGTACAGGTGAGCAGTTCTTC. The resulting protein is CASSVLSGGTGEQFF.